This TCR beta chain is drawn from a study of Graves' ophthalmopathy and Graves' hyperthyroidism. Moderate-to-severe activity, CAS at least 3, NOSPECS at least 4 and duration under 3 months characterized donors with ophthalmopathy. RNA transcripts were the source from which TCR beta CDR3 regions were amplified. Amplification began with first-round RT-PCR using HTBI primers, then second-round multiplex PCR was performed. TCRdb called the multiplex PCR reads again in MiXCR, with one record for every CDR3 protein. The sample lists some 160,000 distinct CDR3 sequences, approximately 40% seen once, with roughly 9% in the top ten. Findings of the study overall: Sensitivity reached approximately 89% and specificity over 65% for a 13-signature model separating ophthalmopathy from stable hyperthyroidism.

Many counts were recorded for this clonotype. Its antigen is not identified. V dropped 8 bases and J dropped 2 bases, with 6 bases sitting between them. Germline V gives CDR1 SNHLY, CDR2 FYNNEI. This CDR3 is built from 11 residues. The receptor comes from a man aged 30-40 years with Graves' ophthalmopathy. The sample consisted of peripheral blood. This sequence joins TRBV2 and TRBJ2-5; D not certain. CDR3: CASFFQETQYF. DNA for the CDR3: TGTGCCAGCTTTTTTCAAGAGACCCAGTACTTC.